This entry lists 24 T cell receptor beta chains sequenced from one sample in a study of blood T cell repertoires in COVID-19. Generated by immunoSEQ multiplex PCR, the TCRdb table keeps only in-frame clones and is missing some. The repertoire has over 200,000 clones, roughly 90% of them found once; the top ten carry 2% to 2.5%. Sequenced sample: peripheral blood. Source of these receptors: a man aged 25 to 40 who had recovered from COVID-19.

CDR3 sequence (DNA): TGTGCCAGCAGCCAAGATCTCAGGAATCAGCCCCAGCATTTT. It is translated as CASSQDLRNQPQHF. J is TRBJ1-5 and V is TRBV4-2; D uncertain. CDR3 size: 14 residues. Germline V CDR1 and CDR2: LGHNA, YNFKEQ. V was trimmed by 0 bases and J by 4 bases, leaving 7 bases between them.

This clone was found once. The chain uses TRBV11-2 and TRBJ2-3; the D is unclear. Germline loops: CDR1 SGHAT, CDR2 FQNNGV. V was cut by 1 base and J by 10 bases, with 12 bases left in between. The CDR3 is made up of 13 amino acids. The CDR3 bases are TGTGCCAGCAGCTTAGTATTGGGCGTTGCGCAGTATTTT. This encodes CASSLVLGVAQYF.

This chain's CDR3 is CSGHIAPTEAFF. CDR3 DNA: TGCAGCGGACACATCGCCCCCACTGAAGCTTTCTTT. This chain uses TRBV29-1 with TRBJ1-1; D gene unclear. The CDR3 sequence is 12 residues long. Germline V CDR1 and CDR2: SQVTM, ANQGSEA. The V and J ends lost 7 bases and 4 bases respectively, with 13 bases between them.

This sequence joins TRBV7-2 and TRBJ2-2, with D perhaps matching TRBD2 (6 bases). The germline V and J ends were trimmed by 3 bases and 5 bases, with 13 bases remaining between them. The CDR3 spans 15 residues. CDR1 SGHTA and CDR2 FQGNSA come from the germline V gene. CDR3 DNA sequence: TGTGCCAGCAGCTTTTGGGACTTTAAAACCGGGGAGCTGTTTTTT. It codes for CASSFWDFKTGELFF.

This clone was seen more than once but under ten times. The chain uses TRBV2 and TRBJ1-5; no definite D call. The CDR3 spans 16 residues. Looked up from germline, CDR1 is SNHLY and CDR2 is FYNNEI. Between the trimmed V and J ends, which lost 4 bases and 1 base, there was a span of 14 bases. The CDR3 region is CASSASGRRSNQPQHF. In DNA, the CDR3 is TGTGCCAGCAGTGCTTCGGGGAGAAGGAGCAATCAGCCCCAGCATTTT. The variable domain in full, with the rest retrieved from reference TRBV2 and TRBJ1-5, is EPEVTQTPSHQVTQMGQEVILRCVPISNHLYFYWYRQILGQKVEFLVSFYNNEISEKSEIFDDQFSVERPDGSNFTLKIRSTKLEDSAMYFCASSASGRRSNQPQHFGDGTRLSIL.

V is TRBV5-4 and J is TRBJ2-5; 14 nucleotides agree with TRBD2. V trimming: 4 bases; J trimming: 7 bases; junction bases outside the gene matches: 9. The CDR3 totals 16 residues. The germline V gene has CDR1 SGHNT and CDR2 YYREEE (reference sequence). CDR3 nucleotide sequence: TGTGCCAGCAGCAAGGGACTAGCGGGAGATAAAGCGACCCAGTACTTC. It encodes CASSKGLAGDKATQYF.

This clone is a singleton in its sample. This sequence joins TRBV18 and TRBJ1-2; D may be TRBD1 (5 bases). V was clipped by 3 bases and J by 6 bases, with 14 bases between them. Germline V gives CDR1 KGHSH, CDR2 LQKENI. The CDR3 contains 14 residues. The CDR3 region has the DNA TGTGCCAGCTCACCTGTCCCCGCGGGGGATGGCTACACCTTC. Its protein is CASSPVPAGDGYTF. The full variable domain, rest sourced from reference TRBV18 and TRBJ1-2, is NAGVMQNPRHLVRRRGQEARLRCSPMKGHSHVYWYRQLPEEGLKFMVYLQKENIIDESGMPKERFSAEFPKEGPSILRIQQVVRGDSAAYFCASSPVPAGDGYTFGSGTRLTVV.

The chain combines TRBV2 with TRBJ2-1; D is uncertain. The CDR3 is 13 amino acids. CDR1 and CDR2 from the germline V gene are SNHLY and FYNNEI. Trimming removed 3 bases from V and 9 bases from J, with 12 bases in between. As DNA, the CDR3 is TGTGCCAGCAGTGAGGAGATCGTGGGTGAGCAGTTCTTC. This gives the protein CASSEEIVGEQFF.

This clone occurred a few times. This chain links TRBV27 with TRBJ2-2; a possible D gene is TRBD2 (6 bases). From germline, CDR1 is MNHEY and CDR2 SMNVEV (reference sequence). The V end lost 6 bases, the J end lost 2 bases, and 19 bases lay between the germline ends. The CDR3 totals 17 residues. The CDR3 coding sequence is TGTGCCAGCAGCCGGCGGGGTGGGGTCTTTAACACCGGGGAGCTGTTTTTT. It yields the protein CASSRRGGVFNTGELFF.

This clone showed up just once. The rearrangement joins TRBV6-1 to TRBJ2-5; 10 bases map to TRBD2. Losses at the gene ends were 2 bases for V and 4 bases for J; bases not matched to a gene: 4. The V gene's germline CDR1 is MNHNS and CDR2 SASEGT. The CDR3 is 15 residues long. The CDR3 DNA reads as TGTGCCAGCAGTGAAAGCGGGGGGGCCCCAGAGACCCAGTACTTC. Translation gives CASSESGGAPETQYF.

The CDR3 nucleotides are TGTGCCAGCAGCTCTACAGGGGGAATGGAGACCCAGTACTTC. Its protein is CASSSTGGMETQYF. The chain uses TRBV5-6 and TRBJ2-5; 8 nucleotides agree with TRBD1. With 3 bases clipped from V and 5 bases from J, the junction kept 6 bases outside the gene matches. Germline V gives CDR1 SGHDT, CDR2 YYEEEE. CDR3 length: 14 amino acids.

This clone was counted a single time. The V gene is TRBV6-5, the J gene TRBJ2-2; perhaps TRBD2 as D (6 bases). CDR3 length: 16 residues. CDR1 and CDR2 from the germline V gene are MNHEY and SVGAGI. V dropped 0 bases and J dropped 6 bases, with 14 bases sitting between them. The chain's CDR3 is CASSYSSLSGAGELFF. DNA of the CDR3: TGTGCCAGCAGTTACTCAAGCTTATCGGGGGCCGGGGAGCTGTTTTTT.

The rearrangement joins TRBV15 to TRBJ2-2; perhaps TRBD1 as D (5 bases). From germline, CDR1 is LNHNV and CDR2 YYDKDF (reference sequence). Trimming removed 0 bases from V and 8 bases from J, with 10 bases in between. This CDR3 comprises 14 residues. As DNA, the CDR3 is TGTGCCACCAGCAGAGATGCAGGGTTAGGGGAGCTGTTTTTT. Protein product: CATSRDAGLGELFF.

The J gene is TRBJ2-1, the V gene TRBV5-1; 13 bases are shared with TRBD2. V was clipped by 6 bases and J by 9 bases; unmatched bases: 9. Per the germline V gene, CDR1 is SGHRS and CDR2 is YFSETQ. CDR3 size: 15 residues. The CDR3 here is CASTFGLAGDGEQFF. DNA for the CDR3: TGCGCCAGCACCTTCGGACTAGCGGGGGACGGTGAGCAGTTCTTC.

The chain combines TRBV30 with TRBJ1-5, with D tentatively TRBD1 (5 bases). This CDR3 has 15 amino acids. Trimming shortened V by 1 base and J by 2 bases, and 12 bases separated the two germline ends. Germline CDR1 GTSNPN, CDR2 SVGIG (reference sequence). In nucleotides, the CDR3 is TGTGCCTGGAGTGAAGAAAGGGGTCGCAATCAGCCCCAGCATTTT. It encodes CAWSEERGRNQPQHF. Looking up the rest from reference TRBV30 and TRBJ1-5 gives the full variable domain: SQTIHQWPATLVQPVGSPLSLECTVEGTSNPNLYWYRQAAGRGLQLLFYSVGIGQISSEVPQNLSASRPQDRQFILSSKKLLLSDSGFYLCAWSEERGRNQPQHFGDGTRLSIL.

CDR3 nucleotide sequence: TGTGCCAGCAGCCAAGGTGGACAAGCTAACTATGGCTACACCTTC. Encoded protein: CASSQGGQANYGYTF. The V gene is TRBV4-2, the J gene TRBJ1-2; D perhaps matches TRBD1 (5 bases). The CDR3 covers 15 residues. CDR1 and CDR2 from the germline V gene are LGHNA and YNFKEQ. Trimming took off 1 base at V and 0 bases at J, with 9 bases between the two ends.

The V gene is TRBV19, the J gene TRBJ1-6, with 8 bases matching TRBD1. The V and J ends lost 5 bases and 16 bases, in that order; junction bases with no gene match: 7. From germline, CDR1 is LNHDA and CDR2 SQIVND (reference sequence). The length of the CDR3 is 12 residues. As DNA, the CDR3 is TGTGCCAGTAGTCTTATCAGGGGGCCTCTCCACTTT. Amino acid sequence: CASSLIRGPLHF. The complete variable domain, with remaining parts taken from reference TRBV19 and TRBJ1-6, reads DGGITQSPKYLFRKEGQNVTLSCEQNLNHDAMYWYRQDPGQGLRLIYYSQIVNDFQKGDIAEGYSVSREKKESFPLTVTSAQKNPTAFYLCASSLIRGPLHFGNGTRLTVT.

The chain recombines TRBV18 with TRBJ2-7; tentatively, D is TRBD2 (7 bases). V lost 2 bases to trimming and J lost 2 bases, with 16 bases between them. Germline CDR1 is KGHSH and CDR2 is LQKENI. The CDR3 is made up of 16 amino acids. CDR3 sequence (DNA): TGTGCCAGCTCACCAAAGGGGGGGGCGGGAACCTACGAGCAGTACTTC. Its translation is CASSPKGGAGTYEQYF.

J is TRBJ1-5 and V is TRBV30; 12 positions match TRBD1. Germline V gene lookup returns CDR1 GTSNPN and CDR2 SVGIG (reference sequence). CDR3 length equals 13 residues. The J segment lost 8 bases and the V segment lost 8 bases, leaving 7 bases of the junction unmatched. The CDR3 here is CAARDRGREPQHF. In DNA form, the CDR3 reads TGTGCCGCCCGGGACAGGGGGCGGGAGCCCCAGCATTTT.

V and J are TRBV5-1 and TRBJ2-5; D is perhaps TRBD2 (6 bases). This CDR3 contains 12 residues. Trimming cost V 5 bases and J 3 bases, with 8 bases left between them. Germline V gene sequence: CDR1 SGHRS, CDR2 YFSETQ. The CDR3 DNA reads as TGCGCCAGCAGGTGGGGGGAAGAGACCCAGTACTTC. It codes for CASRWGEETQYF.

J is TRBJ2-2 and V is TRBV14, with D perhaps matching TRBD1 (5 bases). Deletions cut 4 bases from V and 3 bases from J, with 12 bases between. Germline V gives CDR1 SGHDN, CDR2 FVKESK. This CDR3 has 15 residues. CDR3 nucleotide sequence: TGTGCCAGCAGCCCCATCAGGGTCTACACCGGGGAGCTGTTTTTT. Its protein is CASSPIRVYTGELFF.

V and J are TRBV2 and TRBJ1-3, with TRBD1 identical over 8 bases. V was clipped by 6 bases and J by 2 bases; unmatched bases: 12. Germline-derived CDR1 and CDR2 are SNHLY and FYNNEI. The CDR3 is 17 amino acids. The CDR3 DNA reads as TGTGCCAGCAGGGCCGCAATTGGACAGGGACCTGGAAACACCATATATTTT. Its translation: CASRAAIGQGPGNTIYF.

The chain carries TRBV7-2 and TRBJ1-1; D is possibly TRBD1 (6 bases). The CDR3 is 15 residues long. The ends were cut back, 1 base at V and 5 bases at J, with 14 bases in the middle. CDR1 and CDR2 (germline): SGHTA, FQGNSA. CDR3 coding DNA: TGTGCCAGCAGCTTAGGCGCTAGGGGGGGGACTGAAGCTTTCTTT. As protein: CASSLGARGGTEAFF.

The V and J genes are TRBV7-6 and TRBJ1-2, with 7 bases lining up with TRBD1. The CDR3 covers 13 residues. Trimming cost V 5 bases and J 5 bases; bases outside gene matches: 5. From germline, CDR1 is SGHVS and CDR2 FNYEAQ. The CDR3 bases are TGTGCCAGCAGCACCGGGACAGAATATGGCTACACCTTC. Translating it yields CASSTGTEYGYTF.